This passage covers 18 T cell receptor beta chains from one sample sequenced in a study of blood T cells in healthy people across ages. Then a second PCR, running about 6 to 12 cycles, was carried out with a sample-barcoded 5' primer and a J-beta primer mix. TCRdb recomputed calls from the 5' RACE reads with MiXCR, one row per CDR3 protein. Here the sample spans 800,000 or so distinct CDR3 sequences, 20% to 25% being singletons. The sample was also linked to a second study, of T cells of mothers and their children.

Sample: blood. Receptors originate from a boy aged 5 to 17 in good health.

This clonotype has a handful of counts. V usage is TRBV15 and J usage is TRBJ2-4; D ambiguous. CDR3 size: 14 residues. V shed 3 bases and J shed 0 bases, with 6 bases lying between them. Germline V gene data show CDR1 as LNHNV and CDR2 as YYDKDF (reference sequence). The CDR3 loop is CATSSGVAKNIQYF. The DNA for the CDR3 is TGTGCCACCAGCAGTGGCGTAGCCAAAAACATTCAGTACTTC.

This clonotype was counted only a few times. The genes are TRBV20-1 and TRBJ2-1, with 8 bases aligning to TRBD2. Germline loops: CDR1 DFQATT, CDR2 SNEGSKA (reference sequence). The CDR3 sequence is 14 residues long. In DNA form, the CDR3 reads TGCACCCCGGGGCGGGAGGCTACCTACAATGAGCAGTTCTTC. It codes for CTPGREATYNEQFF.

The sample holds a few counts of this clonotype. CDR3 amino acids: CASSNSGLYGYTF. CDR3 DNA: TGTGCCAGCAGCAATAGTGGGTTGTATGGCTACACCTTC. The V and J genes are TRBV7-9 and TRBJ1-2; D unresolved. V was pared by 5 bases and J by 5 bases, with 12 bases between. Germline CDR1 SEHNR, CDR2 FQNEAQ (reference sequence). The length of the CDR3 is 13 residues.

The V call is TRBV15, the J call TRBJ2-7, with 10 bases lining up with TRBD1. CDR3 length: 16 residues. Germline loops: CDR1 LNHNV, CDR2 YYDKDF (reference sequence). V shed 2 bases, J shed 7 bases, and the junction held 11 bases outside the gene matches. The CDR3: CATSRLPPGTGDEQYF. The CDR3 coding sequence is TGTGCCACCAGCAGACTCCCACCCGGGACAGGGGATGAGCAGTACTTC. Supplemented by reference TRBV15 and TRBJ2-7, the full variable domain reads DAMVIQNPRYQVTQFGKPVTLSCSQTLNHNVMYWYQQKSSQAPKLLFHYYDKDFNNEADTPDNFQSRRPNTSFCFLDIRSPGLGDTAMYLCATSRLPPGTGDEQYFGPGTRLTVT.

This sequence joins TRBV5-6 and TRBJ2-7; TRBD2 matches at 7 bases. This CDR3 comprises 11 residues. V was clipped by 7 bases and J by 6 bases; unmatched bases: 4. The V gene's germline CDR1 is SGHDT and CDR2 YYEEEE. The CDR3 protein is CASSTSSEQYF. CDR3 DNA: TGTGCCAGCTCGACTAGCTCCGAGCAGTACTTC. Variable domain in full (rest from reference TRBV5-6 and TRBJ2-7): DAGVTQSPTHLIKTRGQQVTLRCSPKSGHDTVSWYQQALGQGPQFIFQYYEEEERQRGNFPDRFSGHQFPNYSSELNVNALLLGDSALYLCASSTSSEQYFGPGTRLTVT.

CDR3 loop: CSARGGLRSSYEQYF. In DNA form, the CDR3 reads TGCAGTGCTAGAGGAGGGCTCAGGAGCTCCTACGAGCAGTACTTC. The chain joins TRBV20-1 to TRBJ2-7, with a possible D match to TRBD2 (5 bases). This CDR3 is built from 15 residues. V was clipped by 1 base and J by 0 bases, with 13 bases between them. CDR1 DFQATT and CDR2 SNEGSKA come from the germline V gene (reference sequence).

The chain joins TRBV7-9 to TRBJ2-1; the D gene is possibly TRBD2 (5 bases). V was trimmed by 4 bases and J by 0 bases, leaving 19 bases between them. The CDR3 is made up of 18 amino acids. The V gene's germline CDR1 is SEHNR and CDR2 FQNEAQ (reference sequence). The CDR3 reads CASSSAVLGASSYNEQFF. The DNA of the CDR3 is TGTGCCAGCAGCTCTGCTGTGTTGGGAGCTAGCTCCTACAATGAGCAGTTCTTC.

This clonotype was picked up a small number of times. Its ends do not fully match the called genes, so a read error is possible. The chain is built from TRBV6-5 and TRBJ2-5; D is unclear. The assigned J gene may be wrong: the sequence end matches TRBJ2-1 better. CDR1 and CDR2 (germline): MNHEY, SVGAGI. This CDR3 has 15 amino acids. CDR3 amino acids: CAGSYSKGPPNEQFF. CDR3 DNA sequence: TGTGCCGGCAGTTACTCCAAGGGCCCTCCAAATGAGCAGTTCTTC.

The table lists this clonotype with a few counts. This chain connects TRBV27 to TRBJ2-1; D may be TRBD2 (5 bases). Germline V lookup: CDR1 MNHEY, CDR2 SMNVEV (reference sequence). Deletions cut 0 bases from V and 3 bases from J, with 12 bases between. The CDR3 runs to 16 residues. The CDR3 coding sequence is TGTGCCAGCAGTTTATCGGCGGGCCAAAGCTACAATGAGCAGTTCTTC. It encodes CASSLSAGQSYNEQFF.

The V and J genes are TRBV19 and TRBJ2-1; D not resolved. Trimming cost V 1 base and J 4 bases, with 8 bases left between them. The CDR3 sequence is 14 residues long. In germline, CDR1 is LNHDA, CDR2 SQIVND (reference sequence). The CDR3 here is CASSIGQTYNEQFF. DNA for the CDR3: TGTGCCAGTAGTATAGGCCAGACTTACAATGAGCAGTTCTTC.

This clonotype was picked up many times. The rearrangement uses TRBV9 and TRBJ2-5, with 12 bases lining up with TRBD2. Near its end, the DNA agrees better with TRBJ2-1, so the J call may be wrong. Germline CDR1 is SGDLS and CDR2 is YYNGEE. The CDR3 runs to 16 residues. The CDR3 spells CASSVLLAGGLGEQFF. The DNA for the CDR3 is TGTGCCAGCAGCGTACTACTAGCGGGGGGTTTAGGTGAGCAGTTCTTC.

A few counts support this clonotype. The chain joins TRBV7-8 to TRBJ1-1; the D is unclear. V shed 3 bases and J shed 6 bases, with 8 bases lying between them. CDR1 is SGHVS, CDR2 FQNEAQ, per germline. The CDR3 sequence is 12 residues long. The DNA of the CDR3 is TGTGCCAGCAGCTTTACTCTCTCTGAAGCTTTCTTT. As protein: CASSFTLSEAFF.

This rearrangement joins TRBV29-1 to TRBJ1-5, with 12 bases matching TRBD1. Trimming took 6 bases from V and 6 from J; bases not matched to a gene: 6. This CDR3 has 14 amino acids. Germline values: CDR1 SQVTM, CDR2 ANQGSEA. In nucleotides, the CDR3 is TGCAGCGTGGCCGGGACAGGGGGCGTTCAGCCCCAGCATTTT. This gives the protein CSVAGTGGVQPQHF.

The CDR3 region is CASSSVPGTEAFF. CDR3 DNA: TGTGCCAGCAGTTCTGTTCCGGGAACTGAAGCTTTCTTT. This rearrangement joins TRBV6-6 to TRBJ1-1; D call uncertain. CDR1 is MNHNY, CDR2 SVGAGI, per germline (reference sequence). CDR3 length equals 13 residues. Trimming took 4 bases from V and 5 from J, leaving 11 bases between them.

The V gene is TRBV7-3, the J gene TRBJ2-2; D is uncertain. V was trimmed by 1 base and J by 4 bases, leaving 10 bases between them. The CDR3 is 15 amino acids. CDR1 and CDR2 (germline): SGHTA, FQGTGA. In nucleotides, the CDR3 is TGTGCCAGCAGCTTAAATCCCCAGAGCACCGGGGAGCTGTTTTTT. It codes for CASSLNPQSTGELFF.

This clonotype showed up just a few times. The CDR3 loop is CASSQEPSGTSGKLFSYEQYF. DNA of the CDR3: TGCGCCAGCAGCCAAGAACCATCCGGGACTAGCGGGAAGCTATTCTCCTACGAGCAGTACTTC. The genes are TRBV4-1 and TRBJ2-7, with 13 bases fitting TRBD2. V gave up 0 bases and J gave up 0 bases; unmatched junction bases: 14. Germline V gene data show CDR1 as MGHRA and CDR2 as YSYEKL. The CDR3 has 21 residues.

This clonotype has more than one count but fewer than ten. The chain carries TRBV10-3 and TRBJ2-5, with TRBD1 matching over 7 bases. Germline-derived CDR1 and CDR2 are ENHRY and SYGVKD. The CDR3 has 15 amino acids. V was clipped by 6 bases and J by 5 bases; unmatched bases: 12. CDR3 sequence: CAIRRDRILRETQYF. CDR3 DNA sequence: TGTGCCATCAGGAGGGACAGAATATTAAGGGAGACCCAGTACTTC.

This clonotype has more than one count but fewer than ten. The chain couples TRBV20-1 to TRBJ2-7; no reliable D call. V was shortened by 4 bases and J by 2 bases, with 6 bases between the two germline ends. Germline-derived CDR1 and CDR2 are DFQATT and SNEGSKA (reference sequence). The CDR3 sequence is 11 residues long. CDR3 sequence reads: CSAKVAYEQYF. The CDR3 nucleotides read TGCAGTGCTAAGGTTGCCTACGAGCAGTACTTC.